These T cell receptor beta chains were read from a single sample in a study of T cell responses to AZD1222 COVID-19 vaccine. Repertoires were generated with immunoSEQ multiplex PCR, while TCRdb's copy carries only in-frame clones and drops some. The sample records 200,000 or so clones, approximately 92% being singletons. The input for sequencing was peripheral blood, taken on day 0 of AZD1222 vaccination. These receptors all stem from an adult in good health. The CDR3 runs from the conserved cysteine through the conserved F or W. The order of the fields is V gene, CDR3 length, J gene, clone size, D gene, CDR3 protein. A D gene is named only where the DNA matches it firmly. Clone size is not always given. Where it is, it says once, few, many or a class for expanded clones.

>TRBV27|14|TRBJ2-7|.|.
CASSLIGTLYEQYF
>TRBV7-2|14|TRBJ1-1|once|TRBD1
CASRPGQADTEAFF
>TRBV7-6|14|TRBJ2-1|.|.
CASSAGPTGNEQFF
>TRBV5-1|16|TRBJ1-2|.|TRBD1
CASSWRDRGFRLGYTF
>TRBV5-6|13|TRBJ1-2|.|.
CASSLGTAYGYTF
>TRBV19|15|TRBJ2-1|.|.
CASSDGRPGYNEQFF
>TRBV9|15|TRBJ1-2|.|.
CASSLGSQRGYGYTF
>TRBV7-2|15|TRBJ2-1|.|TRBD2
CASSSLAGVYNEQFF
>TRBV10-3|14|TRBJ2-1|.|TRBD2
CAISLAGDNNEQFF
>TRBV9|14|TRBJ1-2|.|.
CASSEGRGDYGYTF
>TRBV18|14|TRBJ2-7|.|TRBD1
CASSPGTGIYEQYF
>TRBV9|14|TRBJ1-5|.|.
CASSSGNSNQPQHF
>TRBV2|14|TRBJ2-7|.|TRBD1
CASRPGTGYYEQYF
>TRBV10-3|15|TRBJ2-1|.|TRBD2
CATRLLAGAHNEQFF
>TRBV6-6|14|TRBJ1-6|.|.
CASSYELVNSPLHF
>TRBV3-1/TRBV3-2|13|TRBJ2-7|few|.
CASSQGHLGEQYF
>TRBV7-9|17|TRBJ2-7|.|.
CASSLAEGRGGSYEQYF
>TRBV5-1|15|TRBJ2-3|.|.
CASKTGGSRTDTQYF
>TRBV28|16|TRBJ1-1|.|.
CASSFIRPHTNTEAFF
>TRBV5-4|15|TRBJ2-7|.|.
CASSAGQGTGYEQYF
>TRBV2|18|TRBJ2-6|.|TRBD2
CASSEGLASYSGANVLTF
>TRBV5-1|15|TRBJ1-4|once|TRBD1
CASSSGQGGGEKLFF
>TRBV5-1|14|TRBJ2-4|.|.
CASSLGRQGGIQYF
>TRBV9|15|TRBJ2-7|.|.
CASSFKGGARYEQYF
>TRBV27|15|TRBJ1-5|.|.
CASSLRRTPGQPQHF
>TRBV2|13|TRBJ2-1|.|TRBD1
CASSLTGNNEQFF
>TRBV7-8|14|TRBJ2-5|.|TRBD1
CASSFDRDQETQYF
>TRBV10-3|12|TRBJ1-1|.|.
CAIRPQGTEAFF
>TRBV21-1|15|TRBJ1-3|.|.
CASSKGDLPGNTIYF
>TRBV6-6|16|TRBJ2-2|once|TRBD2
CASSQTSVLATGELFF
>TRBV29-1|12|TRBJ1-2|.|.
CSVRWNNYGYTF
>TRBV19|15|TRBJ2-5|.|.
CASSIDMNSKETQYF
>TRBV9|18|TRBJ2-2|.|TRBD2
CASSVGLGSGGAAGELFF
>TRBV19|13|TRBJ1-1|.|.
CASSATVNTEAFF
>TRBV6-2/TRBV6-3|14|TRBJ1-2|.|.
CASSFPPGGGGYTF
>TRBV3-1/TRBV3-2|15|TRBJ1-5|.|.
CASSQEGPVSQPQHF
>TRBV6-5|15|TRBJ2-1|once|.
CASSYSGTSYNEQFF